These 28 T cell receptor beta chains originate from one sample sequenced in a study of lymphopenia after photon versus proton radiotherapy. Sequencing was performed with immunoSEQ multiplex PCR; in TCRdb, only in-frame clones are kept and a portion is missing. The repertoire has about 70,000 clones, around 92% of them found once; the top ten carry around 2.2%. Sequencing used peripheral blood, obtained from a patient treated with photon-based radiotherapy. These receptors all stem from a woman aged 40 to 55 with cholangiocarcinoma.

This clone showed up just once. The chain joins TRBV2 to TRBJ2-2; D is perhaps TRBD1 or TRBD2 (5 bases each). The CDR3 runs 13 residues. The V gene's germline CDR1 is SNHLY and CDR2 FYNNEI. The ends were cut back, 2 bases at V and 9 bases at J, with 10 bases in the middle. DNA for the CDR3: TGTGCCAGCAGTGAATATGGGGGAAGGGAGCTGTTTTTT. Protein product: CASSEYGGRELFF.

This chain's CDR3 is CASSLRDRIGEETQYF. For the CDR3, the DNA is TGTGCCAGCAGCCTAAGGGACAGGATCGGGGAAGAGACCCAGTACTTC. The gene calls are TRBV4-2 and TRBJ2-5, with 8 bases identical to TRBD1. With V trimmed by 4 bases and J by 3 bases, 10 bases remained unmatched. Germline lookup yields CDR1 LGHNA and CDR2 YNFKEQ. This CDR3 comprises 16 residues.

The count of this clone is one. V and J are TRBV7-3 and TRBJ1-1; D gene unclear. Trimming took 5 bases from V and 4 from J, leaving 11 bases between them. The CDR3 has 13 residues. Germline CDR1 reads SGHTA; CDR2 reads FQGTGA. CDR3 sequence (DNA): TGTGCCAGCAGCCGGCAGGCGTTCACTGAAGCTTTCTTT. Translation: CASSRQAFTEAFF.

This chain links TRBV2 with TRBJ1-5; weak D call: TRBD1 (6 bases). The germline V gene encodes CDR1 SNHLY and CDR2 FYNNEI. The length of the CDR3 is 16 residues. V lost 6 bases, J lost 5 bases, and 20 bases lay in between. DNA of the CDR3: TGTGCCAGCAGACCTAAGCCAGGGGATTGGGATCAGCCCCAGCATTTT. Translated: CASRPKPGDWDQPQHF.

This clone occurred once. V and J are TRBV30 and TRBJ2-7; unclear D gene. V dropped 5 bases and J dropped 4 bases, with 9 bases sitting between them. The CDR3 length is 11 residues. Germline V CDR1 and CDR2: GTSNPN, SVGIG (reference sequence). The DNA for the CDR3 is TGTGCCTGGGTGGGCCCTTACGAGCAGTACTTC. Translating gives CAWVGPYEQYF.

This chain joins TRBV11-2 and TRBJ2-7; D gene uncertain. V was pared by 2 bases and J by 6 bases, with 8 bases between. Germline CDR1 reads SGHAT; CDR2 reads FQNNGV. CDR3 length: 12 residues. The CDR3 is CASSLNSLEQYF. DNA for the CDR3: TGTGCCAGCAGCTTAAATTCCCTCGAGCAGTACTTC.

The chain has TRBV6-4 and TRBJ2-3; weak D call: TRBD1 (5 bases). The germline V gene has CDR1 MRHNA and CDR2 SNTAGT. Trimming took 3 bases from V and 2 from J, leaving 6 bases between them. The CDR3 has 13 amino acids. In DNA, the CDR3 is TGTGCCAGCAGTGAAGGGGCCACAGATACGCAGTATTTT. Amino acids: CASSEGATDTQYF.

This sequence joins TRBV18 and TRBJ2-1, with a possible D match to TRBD2 (6 bases). Germline V gene data show CDR1 as KGHSH and CDR2 as LQKENI. Deletions cut 8 bases from V and 4 bases from J, with 18 bases between. The CDR3 length is 15 residues. CDR3 bases: TGTGCCAGCCAATCTGGGGGGACCCAGTACAATGAGCAGTTCTTC. This codes for CASQSGGTQYNEQFF.

Concerning this clone: Relative to the germline gene, one junction end is altered; a read error may explain this. CDR3 protein: CASSYEFGRTSLF. DNA of the CDR3: TGTGCCAGCAGTTACGAGTTTGGCAGAACTTCCCTCTTT. This sequence joins TRBV6-5 and TRBJ1-1; D is undetermined. This CDR3 contains 13 residues. Germline V gene sequence: CDR1 MNHEY, CDR2 SVGAGI.

This clone was counted only a few times. The chain uses TRBV6-6 and TRBJ2-7; 7 positions match TRBD2. V shed 8 bases, J shed 1 base, and the junction held 5 bases outside the gene matches. This CDR3 contains 13 residues. From germline, CDR1 is MNHNY and CDR2 SVGAGI (reference sequence). DNA for the CDR3: TGTGCCAGCTCGGCTAGCGGATCCTACGAGCAGTACTTC. Residues: CASSASGSYEQYF.

This rearrangement joins TRBV28 to TRBJ2-1; D may be TRBD1 or TRBD2 (7 bases each). Looked up from germline, CDR1 is MDHEN and CDR2 is SYDVKM. V was pared by 4 bases and J by 4 bases, with 14 bases between. The CDR3 is made up of 15 amino acids. DNA for the CDR3: TGTGCCAGCAGTTCCAGGGGGGGGCTATACAATGAGCAGTTCTTC. Translating it yields CASSSRGGLYNEQFF.

The gene calls are TRBV6-4 and TRBJ2-1; 8 positions agree with TRBD1. J gave up 0 bases and V 5 bases, and 3 bases lay outside the gene matches. The germline V gene encodes CDR1 MRHNA and CDR2 SNTAGT. This CDR3 has 15 residues. The DNA for the CDR3 is TGTGCCAGCAGTCCCGGACAGGGCTCCTACAATGAGCAGTTCTTC. This sequence encodes CASSPGQGSYNEQFF.

V is TRBV9 and J is TRBJ2-2, with 10 bases matching TRBD1. With 4 bases clipped from V and 9 bases from J, the junction kept 9 bases outside the gene matches. This CDR3 contains 15 residues. Germline CDR1 reads SGDLS; CDR2 reads YYNGEE. Here the CDR3 DNA reads TGTGCCAGCAGCCTACTAGGGACAGGGGCGAGGGAGCTGTTTTTT. Amino acid sequence: CASSLLGTGARELFF. Combining the CDR3 with reference TRBV9 and TRBJ2-2 gives the whole variable domain DSGVTQTPKHLITATGQRVTLRCSPRSGDLSVYWYQQSLDQGLQFLIQYYNGEERAKGNILERFSAQQFPDLHSELNLSSLELGDSALYFCASSLLGTGARELFFGEGSRLTVL.

The chain recombines TRBV10-3 with TRBJ1-1; 10 positions match TRBD1. This CDR3 is built from 15 residues. Germline values: CDR1 ENHRY, CDR2 SYGVKD. V dropped 10 bases and J dropped 5; count of bases not matched to a gene: 13. In DNA form, the CDR3 reads TGTGCCAGCCGAGACAGGGGGCAAGGGAGAACTGAAGCTTTCTTT. It encodes CASRDRGQGRTEAFF.

The chain couples TRBV6-4 to TRBJ2-7, with TRBD1 matching 8 bases. In germline, CDR1 is MRHNA, CDR2 SNTAGT. The CDR3 is 14 residues long. V was clipped by 5 bases and J by 4 bases; unmatched bases: 7. The chain's CDR3 is CASSPGQASYEQYF. The CDR3 coding sequence is TGTGCCAGCAGTCCGGGACAGGCCTCGTACGAGCAGTACTTC.

The V gene is TRBV19, the J gene TRBJ1-1, with D perhaps matching TRBD1 (5 bases). V dropped 4 bases and J dropped 2 bases, with 17 bases sitting between them. The length of the CDR3 is 16 residues. Germline CDR1 and CDR2: LNHDA and SQIVND (reference sequence). CDR3 in amino acids: CASSKGLTVTNTEAFF. In DNA form, the CDR3 reads TGTGCCAGTAGTAAGGGGTTAACAGTGACCAACACTGAAGCTTTCTTT.

This chain uses TRBV2 with TRBJ1-2; D not resolved. Germline CDR1 reads SNHLY; CDR2 reads FYNNEI. This CDR3 spans 12 amino acids. Trimming removed 6 bases at V and 6 bases at J, with 11 bases between. The CDR3 region is CASRTDVHGYTF. The CDR3 region has the DNA TGTGCCAGCAGGACTGACGTTCATGGCTACACCTTC.

This chain connects TRBV6-1 to TRBJ2-5; possible D gene TRBD2, 7 bases. Germline V lookup: CDR1 MNHNS, CDR2 SASEGT. Trimming removed 7 bases at V and 4 bases at J, with 16 bases between. The length of the CDR3 is 14 residues. In DNA, the CDR3 is TGTGCCAGCACCCGGGGGGCTAGCGGAGAGACCCAGTACTTC. This translates into CASTRGASGETQYF.

This chain joins TRBV5-1 and TRBJ1-1, with a possible D match to TRBD1 (5 bases). This CDR3 spans 15 amino acids. Germline CDR1 and CDR2: SGHRS and YFSETQ. The V end was cut by 3 bases, the J end by 3 bases, with 15 bases between. CDR3 amino acids: CASSSIPDRYTEAFF. The DNA of the CDR3 is TGCGCCAGCAGCTCAATCCCAGACAGATACACTGAAGCTTTCTTT.

This clone was observed a single time. J is TRBJ2-7 and V is TRBV30; 10 bases fit TRBD1. Losses at the gene ends were 3 bases for V and 4 bases for J; bases not matched to a gene: 6. This CDR3 has 14 amino acids. In germline, CDR1 is GTSNPN, CDR2 SVGIG (reference sequence). The CDR3 sequence is CAWSPRTGGYEQYF. In nucleotides, the CDR3 is TGTGCCTGGAGCCCCCGGACAGGGGGGTACGAGCAGTACTTC.

This rearrangement joins TRBV5-1 to TRBJ2-7; D is perhaps TRBD2 (6 bases). The length of the CDR3 is 19 residues. Per the germline V gene, CDR1 is SGHRS and CDR2 is YFSETQ. Trimming removed 0 bases at V and 0 bases at J, with 22 bases between. CDR3: CASSLAPGGLGAFSYEQYF. The CDR3 DNA reads as TGCGCCAGCAGCTTGGCCCCCGGGGGTTTAGGAGCTTTCTCCTACGAGCAGTACTTC.

The V and J genes are TRBV30 and TRBJ1-2; D not resolved. Germline CDR1 is GTSNPN and CDR2 is SVGIG (reference sequence). There are 16 residues in the CDR3. V lost 0 bases and J 0 bases, leaving 14 bases between the germline ends. The CDR3 coding sequence is TGTGCCTGGAGTGTATCGTTATCCAGGCCTAACTATGGCTACACCTTC. It specifies CAWSVSLSRPNYGYTF.

The chain uses TRBV5-4 and TRBJ1-3, with 7 nucleotides matching TRBD1. Germline V gives CDR1 SGHNT, CDR2 YYREEE (reference sequence). Germline trimming cut 2 bases from V and 2 bases from J; bases unmatched to any gene: 4. The CDR3 loop spans 15 amino acids. The CDR3 sequence: CASSFRGGTGNTIYF. In nucleotides, the CDR3 is TGTGCCAGCAGCTTCAGGGGGGGGACTGGAAACACCATATATTTT.

The chain uses TRBV30 and TRBJ2-1, with 8 bases matching TRBD2. The V gene end was trimmed by 2 bases and the J gene end by 4 bases; junction bases not matched to a gene: 7. The CDR3 has 15 residues. The germline V gene has CDR1 GTSNPN and CDR2 SVGIG (reference sequence). The CDR3 loop is CAWSSGSPPYNEQFF. The CDR3 DNA reads TGTGCCTGGAGTAGCGGGAGTCCACCTTACAATGAGCAGTTCTTC.

V and J are TRBV7-9 and TRBJ2-2; a possible D gene is TRBD1 (6 bases). Germline-derived CDR1 and CDR2 are SEHNR and FQNEAQ (reference sequence). V lost 6 bases, J lost 4 bases, and 15 bases lay in between. The CDR3 runs to 15 residues. This chain's CDR3 is CASSFQGSLTGELFF. In DNA, the CDR3 is TGTGCCAGCAGTTTTCAGGGGTCCCTCACCGGGGAGCTGTTTTTT.

The gene calls are TRBV7-2 and TRBJ1-1, with D possibly matching TRBD1 (6 bases). The CDR3 length is 16 residues. Germline V lookup: CDR1 SGHTA, CDR2 FQGNSA. The ends were cut back, 5 bases at V and 3 bases at J, with 19 bases in the middle. The CDR3 reads CASSPRGGGTDTEAFF. The CDR3 DNA follows: TGTGCCAGCAGCCCTAGAGGGGGAGGTACGGACACTGAAGCTTTCTTT. Full variable domain (rest looked up from reference TRBV7-2 and TRBJ1-1): GAGVSQSPSNKVTEKGKDVELRCDPISGHTALYWYRQSLGQGLEFLIYFQGNSAPDKSGLPSDRFSAERTGGSVSTLTIQRTQQEDSAVYLCASSPRGGGTDTEAFFGQGTRLTVV.

This clone came up a few times. The V call is TRBV11-2, the J call TRBJ1-6; D call uncertain. The CDR3 contains 13 residues. V gave up 3 bases and J gave up 10 bases, with 10 bases separating them. Germline lookup yields CDR1 SGHAT and CDR2 FQNNGV. CDR3 sequence: CASSFRAGSPLHF. CDR3 nucleotide sequence: TGTGCCAGCAGCTTTCGTGCGGGATCACCCCTCCACTTT.

The chain has TRBV6-1 and TRBJ2-2; D is unresolved. The CDR3 runs to 13 residues. The V and J ends lost 8 bases and 2 bases respectively, with 9 bases between them. CDR1 MNHNS and CDR2 SASEGT come from the germline V gene. The CDR3 nucleotides are TGTGCCAGCCAAACTTTTAACACCGGGGAGCTGTTTTTT. Protein product: CASQTFNTGELFF.